One and the same sample provided the 17 T cell receptor beta chains below, sequenced in a study of blood T cell repertoires in COVID-19. Assay used: immunoSEQ multiplex PCR; TCRdb lists only in-frame clones, some missing. The sample includes 150,000 to 200,000 clones, around 81% seen only once; the top ten take approximately 10%. Sequencing was performed on peripheral blood. These receptors all stem from a man in his fifties or sixties with active or convalescent COVID-19.

This sequence joins TRBV13 and TRBJ2-7; D might be TRBD2 (6 bases). Germline V lookup: CDR1 PRHDT, CDR2 FYEKMQ (reference sequence). Trimming pared 4 bases from V and 6 bases from J, leaving 13 bases between. This CDR3 comprises 13 residues. CDR3 in amino acids: CASSSRLVSEQYF. In DNA, the CDR3 is TGTGCCAGCAGCTCCAGACTAGTCTCCGAGCAGTACTTC.

The chain is built from TRBV11-2 and TRBJ2-7; TRBD2 matches 10 bases. The germline V gene has CDR1 SGHAT and CDR2 FQNNGV. The junction had 14 bases not matched to a gene; V was cut back by 5 bases and J by 4 bases. The length of the CDR3 is 17 residues. In nucleotides, the CDR3 is TGTGCCAGCAGCCCCAGCCGGGCTAGCGGGAGTGCGTACGAGCAGTACTTC. It translates to CASSPSRASGSAYEQYF.

The J gene is TRBJ2-5, the V gene TRBV28; maybe TRBD2 (5 bases). CDR1 and CDR2 (germline): MDHEN, SYDVKM. Trimming took 3 bases from V and 2 from J, leaving 19 bases between them. The CDR3 runs to 17 residues. The CDR3 nucleotides read TGTGCCAGCAGTTTCGGGCATCACGTAGAGGGACAAGAGACCCAGTACTTC. Translation: CASSFGHHVEGQETQYF. Full variable domain (outside the CDR3, taken from reference TRBV28 and TRBJ2-5): DVKVTQSSRYLVKRTGEKVFLECVQDMDHENMFWYRQDPGLGLRLIYFSYDVKMKEKGDIPEGYSVSREKKERFSLILESASTNQTSMYLCASSFGHHVEGQETQYFGPGTRLLVL.

The rearrangement links TRBV3-1 (or the pseudogene TRBV3-2) to TRBJ1-3; D is unresolved. Looked up from germline, CDR1 is LGHDT and CDR2 is YNNKEL (reference sequence). Deletions cut 0 bases from V and 0 bases from J, with 6 bases between. The length of the CDR3 is 15 residues. CDR3 protein: CASSQDLSSGNTIYF. Written as DNA, the CDR3 is TGTGCCAGCAGCCAAGATCTCAGCTCTGGAAACACCATATATTTT.

The rearrangement joins TRBV7-6 to TRBJ2-6, with 11 nucleotides matching TRBD1. Germline values: CDR1 SGHVS, CDR2 FNYEAQ. Trimming cost V 2 bases and J 0 bases; bases outside gene matches: 3. The CDR3 consists of 18 residues. DNA of the CDR3: TGTGCCAGCAGCTTACAGGGACAGGGGGGCTCTGGGGCCAACGTCCTGACTTTC. It encodes CASSLQGQGGSGANVLTF. The full variable domain, in which reference TRBV7-6 and TRBJ2-6 provide the parts outside the CDR3, is GAGVSQSPRYKVTKRGQDVALRCDPISGHVSLYWYRQALGQGPEFLTYFNYEAQQDKSGLPNDRFSAERPEGSISTLTIQRTEQRDSAMYRCASSLQGQGGSGANVLTFGAGSRLTVL.

This clone came up once. The V call is TRBV5-1, the J call TRBJ2-1, with D possibly matching TRBD1 (6 bases). The CDR3 runs to 12 residues. V was cut by 4 bases and J by 10 bases, with 12 bases left in between. The germline V gene encodes CDR1 SGHRS and CDR2 YFSETQ. CDR3 DNA: TGCGCCAGCAGCGCGTCCACAGGGGAGCAGTTCTTC. Translated, it gives CASSASTGEQFF.

This clone was found a few times. J is TRBJ1-4 and V is TRBV18; D gene unclear. The ends were cut back, 2 bases at V and 8 bases at J, with 9 bases in the middle. CDR1 KGHSH and CDR2 LQKENI come from the germline V gene. This CDR3 has 13 amino acids. This CDR3 is CASSPTGWEKLFF. CDR3 nucleotides: TGTGCCAGCTCACCAACGGGTTGGGAAAAACTGTTTTTT.

This clone was seen only once. The chain uses TRBV3-1 (or the pseudogene TRBV3-2) and TRBJ1-4, with TRBD1 matching 9 bases. The CDR3 contains 15 residues. V dropped 2 bases and J dropped 5; count of bases not matched to a gene: 3. Germline V lookup: CDR1 LGHDT, CDR2 YNNKEL (reference sequence). CDR3 DNA: TGTGCCAGCAGCCAAATGACAGGGGGGAATGAAAAACTGTTTTTT. Translating it yields CASSQMTGGNEKLFF.

The rearrangement joins TRBV5-1 to TRBJ2-2, with 8 positions matching TRBD2. V lost 3 bases to trimming and J lost 0 bases; unmatched junction nucleotides: 7. The CDR3 contains 17 residues. Germline lookup yields CDR1 SGHRS and CDR2 YFSETQ. Here the CDR3 DNA reads TGCGCCAGCAGCTCCTCGGGGGGGACCGCGAACACCGGGGAGCTGTTTTTT. Protein: CASSSSGGTANTGELFF.

The CDR3 loop reads CASSVQGGNTEAFF. DNA of the CDR3: TGTGCCAGCAGTGTTCAGGGAGGGAACACTGAAGCTTTCTTT. The chain uses TRBV2 and TRBJ1-1, with D possibly matching TRBD1 (5 bases). Germline CDR1 and CDR2: SNHLY and FYNNEI. The length of the CDR3 is 14 residues. The germline V and J ends were trimmed by 4 bases and 1 base, with 10 bases remaining between them.

The chain uses TRBV18 and TRBJ1-1, with a tentative D call TRBD1 (6 bases). CDR3 size: 15 residues. Trimming cost V 3 bases and J 2 bases, with 13 bases left between them. Germline CDR1 and CDR2: KGHSH and LQKENI. The CDR3: CASSPSGQLNTEAFF. CDR3 DNA: TGTGCCAGCTCACCCTCAGGACAGCTAAACACTGAAGCTTTCTTT.

V and J are TRBV9 and TRBJ2-3, with TRBD2 matching over 16 bases. Per the germline V gene, CDR1 is SGDLS and CDR2 is YYNGEE. Losses at the gene ends were 4 bases for V and 7 bases for J; bases not matched to a gene: 6. This CDR3 spans 16 amino acids. DNA of the CDR3: TGTGCCAGCAGCATTGGGACTAGCGGGGGGGTAAATACGCAGTATTTT. As protein: CASSIGTSGGVNTQYF. Using reference TRBV9 and TRBJ2-3 for the parts outside the CDR3, the full variable domain is DSGVTQTPKHLITATGQRVTLRCSPRSGDLSVYWYQQSLDQGLQFLIQYYNGEERAKGNILERFSAQQFPDLHSELNLSSLELGDSALYFCASSIGTSGGVNTQYFGPGTRLTVL.

This clone was seen a single time. This chain uses TRBV5-5 with TRBJ2-5; D not resolved. The V end lost 4 bases, the J end lost 2 bases, and 12 bases lay between the germline ends. Per germline, CDR1 SGHKS and CDR2 YYEKEE (reference sequence). The CDR3 covers 14 residues. This CDR3 is CASSRTLTQETQYF. DNA for the CDR3: TGTGCCAGCAGCCGTACTTTGACTCAAGAGACCCAGTACTTC.

V and J are TRBV6-2 or TRBV6-3 and TRBJ2-7; perhaps TRBD1 as D (5 bases). Looked up from germline, CDR1 is MNHEY and CDR2 is SVGEGT. The V end was cut by 6 bases, the J end by 6 bases, with 18 bases between. The CDR3 loop spans 14 amino acids. In nucleotides, the CDR3 is TGTGCCAGCAGCCCGACCCTTCAGGGTGGCGAGCAGTACTTC. This sequence encodes CASSPTLQGGEQYF.

The chain uses TRBV29-1 and TRBJ1-3; D is ambiguous. With 1 base removed from V and 0 bases from J, the gap between germline ends came to 7 bases. The CDR3 loop spans 14 amino acids. CDR1 is SQVTM, CDR2 ANQGSEA, per germline. The DNA of the CDR3 is TGCAGCGTTGAAGGGGCCTCCTCTGGAAACACCATATATTTT. It codes for CSVEGASSGNTIYF.

The J gene is TRBJ2-5, the V gene TRBV18; possible D gene TRBD2, 7 bases. The V end lost 2 bases, the J end lost 5 bases, and 12 bases lay between the germline ends. The CDR3 loop spans 14 amino acids. Germline loops: CDR1 KGHSH, CDR2 LQKENI. The CDR3 bases are TGTGCCAGCTCACCAGGGGGGGCCGTGGAGACCCAGTACTTC. Its protein product is CASSPGGAVETQYF.

V and J are TRBV3-1 (or the pseudogene TRBV3-2) and TRBJ2-1, with 11 bases aligning to TRBD2. The CDR3 runs 19 residues. The V gene end was trimmed by 0 bases and the J gene end by 1 base; junction bases not matched to a gene: 8. The germline CDR1 and CDR2 sequences are LGHDT and YNNKEL (reference sequence). The CDR3 DNA reads as TGTGCCAGCAGCCAAGACGGGCTTAGCGGGGGGGCTTCCTACAATGAGCAGTTCTTC. Protein: CASSQDGLSGGASYNEQFF.